The sequence of this T cell receptor (beta chain) was determined in a study of cytomegalovirus exposure and HLA in healthy donors. Findings and caveats of the study: Fewer N-insertions (relative to the roughly 610-donor mean) were reportedly seen in an Asian-associated ancestry cluster in a later analysis.

In the PCR, 60 Vbeta and 13 Jbeta primers were used. The repertoire was sequenced with immunoSEQ multiplex PCR; TCRdb's copy has only in-frame clones and lacks some. The profile shows fewer than 130,000 clones, about 80% of them singletons. This CDR3 comprises 14 residues. CDR1 is SGHDT, CDR2 YYEEEE, per germline. As to this clone: The antigen is unknown.

The TCR originated in a man aged 25-45 years in good health and CMV-seropositive. This chain uses TRBV5-6 with TRBJ2-5; the match to TRBD1 covers 7 bases. The J call may be faulty, since TRBJ2-7 better matches the DNA end. The sample was PBMCs. The CDR3 here is CASSLGDSAYEQYF. The CDR3 nucleotides read TGTGCCAGCAGCTTAGGGGACAGTGCCTACGAGCAGTACTTC.